A single sample gave rise to the 19 T cell receptor beta chains below, sequenced in a study of cytomegalovirus exposure and HLA in healthy donors. PCR used 60 Vbeta primers and 13 Jbeta primers. TCRdb keeps only in-frame clones here, not all; method: immunoSEQ multiplex PCR. The repertoire holds roughly 180,000 clones, with roughly 77% as singletons. The sequenced sample was PBMCs. These receptors were collected from a woman aged 40 to 50 in good health and CMV-seropositive.

The chain recombines TRBV18 with TRBJ2-7; D perhaps matches TRBD2 (6 bases). CDR1 is KGHSH and CDR2 is LQKENI in the germline V gene. V shed 2 bases and J shed 3 bases, with 14 bases lying between them. This CDR3 comprises 15 residues. The CDR3 is CASSPAEGANYEQYF. For the CDR3, the DNA is TGTGCCAGCTCACCAGCGGAGGGCGCAAACTACGAGCAGTACTTC.

The chain carries TRBV7-2 and TRBJ2-7, with 8 bases identical to TRBD2. The CDR3 is 12 amino acids. The J segment lost 6 bases and the V segment lost 6 bases, leaving 4 bases of the junction unmatched. CDR1 is SGHTA and CDR2 is FQGNSA in the germline V gene. The CDR3 sequence is CASRPLAGEQYF. The CDR3 nucleotides are TGTGCCAGCAGGCCCCTAGCGGGCGAGCAGTACTTC.

The chain uses TRBV7-9 and TRBJ2-7; no reliable D call. The V gene's germline CDR1 is SEHNR and CDR2 FQNEAQ (reference sequence). Trimming removed 4 bases from V and 4 bases from J, with 5 bases in between. The CDR3 is made up of 11 amino acids. Written as DNA, the CDR3 is TGTGCCAGCAGCTCCCTATACGAGCAGTACTTC. Amino acid sequence: CASSSLYEQYF.

The sample holds a few counts of this clone. This rearrangement joins TRBV7-2 to TRBJ1-5, with 7 bases fitting TRBD1. The germline V gene has CDR1 SGHTA and CDR2 FQGNSA. The J segment lost 0 bases and the V segment lost 4 bases, leaving 9 bases of the junction unmatched. The CDR3 covers 17 residues. CDR3 loop: CASSSFGDSYSNQPQHF. CDR3 sequence (DNA): TGTGCCAGCAGCTCGTTTGGGGACAGTTATAGCAATCAGCCCCAGCATTTT.

In the case of this clone: The junction departs from germline at one end; a sequencing error may be responsible. The sample contains more than one DNA sequence encoding this CDR3. The rearrangement links TRBV5-1 to TRBJ1-2; TRBD1 is a possible D gene (6 bases). Germline loops: CDR1 SGHRS, CDR2 YFSETQ. The CDR3 is 13 amino acids. The CDR3 loop is CASSLAGAEGYTF. The CDR3 DNA follows: TGCGCCAGTAGCTTAGCGGGGGCTGAGGGCTACACCTTC.

This rearrangement joins TRBV18 to TRBJ1-4, with TRBD1 matching over 9 bases. This CDR3 spans 15 amino acids. Germline CDR1 is KGHSH and CDR2 is LQKENI. V shed 3 bases, J shed 6 bases, and the junction held 5 bases outside the gene matches. The CDR3 reads CASSPLGTGYEKLFF. DNA of the CDR3: TGTGCCAGCTCACCCCTCGGGACAGGGTATGAAAAACTGTTTTTT.

The chain joins TRBV4-2 to TRBJ1-5, with TRBD1 identical over 9 bases. This CDR3 comprises 15 residues. The V gene end was trimmed by 2 bases and the J gene end by 4 bases; junction bases not matched to a gene: 3. The germline V gene encodes CDR1 LGHNA and CDR2 YNFKEQ. The CDR3 DNA follows: TGTGCCAGCAGCCAACTGACAGGGGGTAATCAGCCCCAGCATTTT. Translating it yields CASSQLTGGNQPQHF.

This clone was found a few times. J is TRBJ1-4 and V is TRBV5-1, with a tentative D call TRBD1 (6 bases). In germline, CDR1 is SGHRS, CDR2 YFSETQ. This CDR3 contains 14 residues. V gave up 4 bases and J gave up 3 bases, with 10 bases separating them. The CDR3 DNA reads as TGCGCCAGCAGCGTTGGACAGCCTAATGAAAAACTGTTTTTT. Translation: CASSVGQPNEKLFF.

Only one count was recorded for this clone. The chain recombines TRBV7-9 with TRBJ1-2, with D unresolved. The CDR3 contains 17 residues. The germline V and J ends were trimmed by 5 bases and 8 bases, with 27 bases remaining between them. CDR1 is SEHNR, CDR2 FQNEAQ, per germline (reference sequence). CDR3 nucleotide sequence: TGTGCCAGCAGCCTCCCGGGAGCAGCCTTTAAAAACCAGGGCTACACCTTC. Encoded protein: CASSLPGAAFKNQGYTF.

The chain combines TRBV11-2 with TRBJ2-7; 8 bases line up with TRBD2. V shed 5 bases and J 4 bases; nucleotides not matched to a gene: 10. In germline, CDR1 is SGHAT, CDR2 FQNNGV. There are 15 residues in the CDR3. The CDR3 spells CASSQTTGGQYEQYF. The CDR3 bases are TGTGCCAGCAGCCAGACAACGGGAGGGCAATACGAGCAGTACTTC. The whole variable domain, filled in from reference TRBV11-2 and TRBJ2-7, reads EAGVAQSPRYKIIEKRQSVAFWCNPISGHATLYWYQQILGQGPKLLIQFQNNGVVDDSQLPKDRFSAERLKGVDSTLKIQPAKLEDSAVYLCASSQTTGGQYEQYFGPGTRLTVT.

The chain is built from TRBV20-1 and TRBJ2-7; D may be TRBD1 (6 bases). V lost 5 bases and J lost 4, with 9 bases in between. The CDR3 sequence is 11 residues long. Germline values: CDR1 DFQATT, CDR2 SNEGSKA (reference sequence). Written as DNA, the CDR3 is TGCAGTGCTGAGACAGGTTACGAGCAGTACTTC. Translation: CSAETGYEQYF.

This clone was found a few times. The CDR3 bases are TGCAGCGTCACAGGGTTGGACACTGAAGCTTTCTTT. Translating gives CSVTGLDTEAFF. The rearrangement links TRBV29-1 to TRBJ1-1, with D perhaps TRBD1 (6 bases). Germline loops: CDR1 SQVTM, CDR2 ANQGSEA. The ends were cut back, 6 bases at V and 3 bases at J, with 11 bases in the middle. The CDR3 length is 12 residues.

The chain joins TRBV19 to TRBJ2-7; 9 nucleotides align to TRBD1. The CDR3 covers 14 residues. From germline, CDR1 is LNHDA and CDR2 SQIVND (reference sequence). J lost 2 bases, V lost 6 bases, and 5 bases had no gene match. The CDR3 loop is CASSEGQGPYEQYF. CDR3 DNA sequence: TGTGCCAGTAGCGAGGGACAGGGTCCCTACGAGCAGTACTTC.

This clone was recorded only once. V usage is TRBV27 and J usage is TRBJ2-1; 13 bases align to TRBD2. Losses at the gene ends were 6 bases for V and 0 bases for J; bases not matched to a gene: 5. Germline CDR1 MNHEY, CDR2 SMNVEV (reference sequence). The CDR3 is 17 residues long. CDR3 region: CASSYTSGRGSYNEQFF. The CDR3 nucleotides read TGTGCCAGCAGCTATACTAGCGGGAGGGGCTCCTACAATGAGCAGTTCTTC.

This sequence joins TRBV18 and TRBJ1-1, with a weak D call TRBD1 (6 bases). CDR1 and CDR2 from the germline V gene are KGHSH and LQKENI. CDR3 length equals 15 residues. With 6 bases removed from V and 1 base from J, the gap between germline ends came to 15 bases. Here the CDR3 DNA reads TGTGCCAGCTCGCGTACGGACAGAAAGAACACTGAAGCTTTCTTT. Translated: CASSRTDRKNTEAFF. Drawing the rest from reference TRBV18 and TRBJ1-1, the complete variable domain is NAGVMQNPRHLVRRRGQEARLRCSPMKGHSHVYWYRQLPEEGLKFMVYLQKENIIDESGMPKERFSAEFPKEGPSILRIQQVVRGDSAAYFCASSRTDRKNTEAFFGQGTRLTVV.

The chain links TRBV28 to TRBJ1-5; D not certain. Trimming shortened V by 6 bases and J by 5 bases, and 8 bases separated the two germline ends. Germline V gene lookup returns CDR1 MDHEN and CDR2 SYDVKM. CDR3 length: 12 residues. CDR3 loop: CASSLLYQPQHF. CDR3 nucleotide sequence: TGTGCCAGCAGCCTTTTATATCAGCCCCAGCATTTT. The variable domain in full, completed from reference TRBV28 and TRBJ1-5, reads DVKVTQSSRYLVKRTGEKVFLECVQDMDHENMFWYRQDPGLGLRLIYFSYDVKMKEKGDIPEGYSVSREKKERFSLILESASTNQTSMYLCASSLLYQPQHFGDGTRLSIL.

V and J are TRBV7-2 and TRBJ1-5; TRBD1 is a possible D gene (5 bases). CDR3 length equals 16 residues. The V and J ends lost 0 bases and 7 bases respectively, with 16 bases between them. CDR1 is SGHTA, CDR2 FQGNSA, per germline. CDR3 region: CASSLAASGRAQPQHF. In DNA, the CDR3 is TGTGCCAGCAGCTTAGCCGCTTCGGGCAGGGCACAGCCCCAGCATTTT.

This clone was detected a few times. V is TRBV6-5 and J is TRBJ2-2; TRBD1 matches at 10 bases. CDR1 MNHEY and CDR2 SVGAGI come from the germline V gene. There are 15 residues in the CDR3. After removal of 3 bases from V and 6 bases from J, the junction contained 4 bases not matched to a gene. This CDR3 is CASSYGTGDAGELFF. CDR3 DNA: TGTGCCAGCAGTTATGGGACAGGGGACGCCGGGGAGCTGTTTTTT.

This clone was counted once. The chain has TRBV2 and TRBJ2-1, with TRBD2 matching over 11 bases. The ends lost 5 bases at V and 7 bases at J; junction bases unmatched: 4. The CDR3 runs to 14 residues. Germline assignment: CDR1 SNHLY and CDR2 FYNNEI. The CDR3 is CASSTGLAVNEQFF. CDR3 nucleotide sequence: TGTGCCAGCAGTACGGGACTAGCGGTTAATGAGCAGTTCTTC.